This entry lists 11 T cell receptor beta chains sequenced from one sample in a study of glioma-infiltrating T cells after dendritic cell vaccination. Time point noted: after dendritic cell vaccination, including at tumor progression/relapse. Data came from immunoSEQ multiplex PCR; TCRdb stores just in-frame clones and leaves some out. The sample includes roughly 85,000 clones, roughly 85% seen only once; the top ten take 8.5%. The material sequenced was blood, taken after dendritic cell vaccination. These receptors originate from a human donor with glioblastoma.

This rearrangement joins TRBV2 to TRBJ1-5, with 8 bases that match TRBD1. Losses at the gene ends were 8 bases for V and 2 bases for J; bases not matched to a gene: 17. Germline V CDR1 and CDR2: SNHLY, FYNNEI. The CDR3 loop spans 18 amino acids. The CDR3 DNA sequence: TGTGCCAGCTCGACCCGGGGGACAGGATTATCCGGCAATCAGCCCCAGCATTTT. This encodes CASSTRGTGLSGNQPQHF.

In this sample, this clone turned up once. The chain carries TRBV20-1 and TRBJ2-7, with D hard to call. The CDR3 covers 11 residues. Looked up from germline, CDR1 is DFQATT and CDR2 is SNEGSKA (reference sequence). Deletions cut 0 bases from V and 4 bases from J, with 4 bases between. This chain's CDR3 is CSAREAYEQYF. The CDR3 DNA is TGCAGTGCTAGAGAAGCTTACGAGCAGTACTTC.

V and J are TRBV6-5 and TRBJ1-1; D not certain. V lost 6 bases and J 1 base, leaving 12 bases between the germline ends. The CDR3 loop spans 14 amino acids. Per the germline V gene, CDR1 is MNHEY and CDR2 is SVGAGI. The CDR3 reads CASSPLGTNTEAFF. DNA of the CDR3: TGTGCCAGCAGCCCTCTGGGCACGAACACTGAAGCTTTCTTT.

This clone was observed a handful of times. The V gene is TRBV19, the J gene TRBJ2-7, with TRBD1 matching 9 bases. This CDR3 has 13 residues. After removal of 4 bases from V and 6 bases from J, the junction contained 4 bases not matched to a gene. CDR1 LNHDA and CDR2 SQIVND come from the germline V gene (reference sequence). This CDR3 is CASSTSDRGEQYF. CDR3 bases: TGTGCCAGTAGTACTTCGGACAGGGGCGAGCAGTACTTC.

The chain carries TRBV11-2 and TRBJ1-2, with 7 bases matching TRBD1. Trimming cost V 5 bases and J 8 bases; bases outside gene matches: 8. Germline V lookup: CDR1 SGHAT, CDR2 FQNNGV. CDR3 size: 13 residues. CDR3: CASSHGTVSGYTF. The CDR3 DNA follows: TGTGCCAGCAGCCACGGGACAGTCTCCGGCTACACCTTC.

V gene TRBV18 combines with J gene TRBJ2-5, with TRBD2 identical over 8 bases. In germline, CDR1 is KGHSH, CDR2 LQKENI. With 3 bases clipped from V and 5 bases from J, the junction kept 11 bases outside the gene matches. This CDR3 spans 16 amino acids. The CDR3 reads CASSPGSGRVVETQYF. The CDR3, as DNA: TGTGCCAGCTCACCCGGGAGCGGGAGAGTCGTGGAGACCCAGTACTTC.

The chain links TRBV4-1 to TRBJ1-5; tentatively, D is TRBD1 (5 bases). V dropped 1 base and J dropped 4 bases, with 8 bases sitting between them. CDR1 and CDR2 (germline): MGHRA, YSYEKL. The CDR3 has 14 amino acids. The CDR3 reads CASSQGGENQPQHF. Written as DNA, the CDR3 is TGCGCCAGCAGCCAAGGGGGGGAGAATCAGCCCCAGCATTTT.

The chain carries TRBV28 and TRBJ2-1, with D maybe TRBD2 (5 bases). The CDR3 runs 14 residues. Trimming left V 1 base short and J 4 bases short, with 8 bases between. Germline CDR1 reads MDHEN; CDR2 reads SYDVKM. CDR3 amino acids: CASSLSGKYNEQFF. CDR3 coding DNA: TGTGCCAGCAGTTTATCCGGGAAGTACAATGAGCAGTTCTTC.

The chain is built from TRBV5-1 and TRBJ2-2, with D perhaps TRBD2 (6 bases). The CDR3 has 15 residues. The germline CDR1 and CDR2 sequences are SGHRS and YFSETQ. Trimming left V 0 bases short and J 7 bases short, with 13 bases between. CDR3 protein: CASSLGLSAGGELFF. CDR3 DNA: TGCGCCAGCAGCTTGGGTTTGTCAGCGGGCGGGGAGCTGTTTTTT.

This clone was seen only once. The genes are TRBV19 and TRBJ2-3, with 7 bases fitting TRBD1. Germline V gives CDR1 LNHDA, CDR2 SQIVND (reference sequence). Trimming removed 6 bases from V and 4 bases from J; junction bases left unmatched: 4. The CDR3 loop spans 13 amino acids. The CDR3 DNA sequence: TGTGCCAGTAGCAGACAGGGTTCAGATACGCAGTATTTT. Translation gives CASSRQGSDTQYF.

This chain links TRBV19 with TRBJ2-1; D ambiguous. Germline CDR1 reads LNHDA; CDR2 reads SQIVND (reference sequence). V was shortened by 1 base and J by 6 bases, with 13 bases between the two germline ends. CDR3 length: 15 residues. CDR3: CASSIVYMIRNEQFF. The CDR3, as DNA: TGTGCCAGTAGTATAGTCTATATGATTCGCAATGAGCAGTTCTTC.